What follows are 26 T cell receptor beta chains derived from one specimen sequenced in a study of cytomegalovirus exposure and HLA in healthy donors. Profiled with immunoSEQ multiplex PCR; TCRdb holds only in-frame clones, not every one. The data hold 260,000 or so clones, with about 86% observed a single time. Source material: PBMCs. These receptors all come from a man aged 18-30 years in good health and CMV-seronegative.

The count of this clone is one. V usage is TRBV2 and J usage is TRBJ2-7, with 12 bases matching TRBD2. Germline-derived CDR1 and CDR2 are SNHLY and FYNNEI. The length of the CDR3 is 14 residues. Trimming cost V 6 bases and J 4 bases; bases outside gene matches: 4. Written as DNA, the CDR3 is TGTGCCAGCAGGACTAGCGGGAGTTATTACGAGCAGTACTTC. Its translation: CASRTSGSYYEQYF.

V gene TRBV5-1 combines with J gene TRBJ2-4, with a tentative D call TRBD2 (5 bases). The V gene lost 7 bases and the J gene lost 7 bases, with 12 bases spanning the gap. Per the germline V gene, CDR1 is SGHRS and CDR2 is YFSETQ. This CDR3 has 12 residues. This CDR3 reads CASVGSPNIQYF. The CDR3 nucleotides are TGCGCCAGCGTAGGGAGCCCCAACATTCAGTACTTC.

The chain has TRBV5-1 and TRBJ2-6, with TRBD1 matching over 7 bases. The ends lost 7 bases at V and 2 bases at J; junction bases unmatched: 12. The germline CDR1 and CDR2 sequences are SGHRS and YFSETQ. The CDR3 runs 17 residues. In DNA, the CDR3 is TGCGCCAGCTACAGGGGACAGACTTACCCTGGGGCCAACGTCCTGACTTTC. Translation gives CASYRGQTYPGANVLTF.

V is TRBV4-2 and J is TRBJ2-1; D unresolved. CDR3 length: 17 amino acids. CDR1 LGHNA and CDR2 YNFKEQ come from the germline V gene. Trimming left V 1 base short and J 0 bases short, with 13 bases between. DNA of the CDR3: TGTGCCAGCAGCCAAGGATACTACCCTAGCTCCTACAATGAGCAGTTCTTC. As protein: CASSQGYYPSSYNEQFF.

The CDR3: CASSLGEVLNSPLHF. Here the CDR3 DNA reads TGTGCCAGCAGCTTAGGGGAGGTGCTGAATTCACCCCTCCACTTT. The chain joins TRBV7-9 to TRBJ1-6; D is unresolved. Trimming took 1 base from V and 7 from J, leaving 11 bases between them. This CDR3 is 15 amino acids long. CDR1 and CDR2 from the germline V gene are SEHNR and FQNEAQ (reference sequence).

This sequence joins TRBV5-1 and TRBJ2-7; D unclear. V shed 0 bases and J shed 4 bases, with 11 bases lying between them. CDR1 is SGHRS, CDR2 YFSETQ, per germline. This CDR3 has 14 amino acids. The DNA for the CDR3 is TGCGCCAGCAGCTTGGCTACCCACGAGTACGAGCAGTACTTC. Amino acid sequence: CASSLATHEYEQYF.

The chain employs TRBV7-9 and TRBJ2-5, with a tentative D call TRBD1 (6 bases). The CDR3 length is 14 residues. Trimming pared 5 bases from V and 1 base from J, leaving 11 bases between. The germline V gene has CDR1 SEHNR and CDR2 FQNEAQ (reference sequence). As DNA, the CDR3 is TGTGCCAGCAGCCCGACAGGAGCCCAAGAGACCCAGTACTTC. It specifies CASSPTGAQETQYF.

The chain joins TRBV19 to TRBJ2-1, with 8 bases lining up with TRBD1. After removal of 1 base from V and 6 bases from J, the junction contained 2 bases not matched to a gene. The CDR3 covers 14 residues. The germline V gene encodes CDR1 LNHDA and CDR2 SQIVND (reference sequence). CDR3 nucleotides: TGTGCCAGTAGTATAGGGGGACAGGTCAATGAGCAGTTCTTC. Amino acid sequence: CASSIGGQVNEQFF.

This clone was counted only a few times. The chain links TRBV7-8 to TRBJ2-1; D is perhaps TRBD1 (6 bases). CDR1 is SGHVS and CDR2 is FQNEAQ in the germline V gene. The ends were cut back, 5 bases at V and 2 bases at J, with 7 bases in the middle. The CDR3 has 13 amino acids. This CDR3 is CASSTGPYNEQFF. In DNA form, the CDR3 reads TGTGCCAGCAGCACAGGGCCCTACAATGAGCAGTTCTTC.

The V and J genes are TRBV28 and TRBJ2-1, with D maybe TRBD2 (6 bases). CDR1 and CDR2 from the germline V gene are MDHEN and SYDVKM. CDR3 length: 13 amino acids. V shed 8 bases and J shed 8 bases, with 16 bases lying between them. Written as DNA, the CDR3 is TGTGCCAGCGGGAGCGGGCGAGCAGATGAGCAGTTCTTC. Protein product: CASGSGRADEQFF.

This chain uses TRBV5-6 with TRBJ2-4, with TRBD1 matching 7 bases. From germline, CDR1 is SGHDT and CDR2 YYEEEE. The J segment lost 1 base and the V segment lost 3 bases, leaving 4 bases of the junction unmatched. CDR3 length: 15 amino acids. The CDR3 nucleotides are TGTGCCAGCAGCTCTCAGACAGGGGCCAAAAACATTCAGTACTTC. It yields the protein CASSSQTGAKNIQYF.

The chain employs TRBV28 and TRBJ2-2; 11 bases match TRBD2. The V gene's germline CDR1 is MDHEN and CDR2 SYDVKM. V was clipped by 8 bases and J by 0 bases; unmatched bases: 14. The CDR3 runs 19 residues. The CDR3, as DNA: TGTGCCAGCGTACAAACCGGGACTAGCGGCTTCGCGAACACCGGGGAGCTGTTTTTT. It translates to CASVQTGTSGFANTGELFF.

The V and J genes are TRBV6-1 and TRBJ2-5, with D perhaps TRBD2 (6 bases). Germline CDR1 and CDR2: MNHNS and SASEGT. The CDR3 length is 9 residues. The V and J ends lost 11 bases and 5 bases respectively, with 6 bases between them. The CDR3 nucleotides are TGTGCCGGGGGGGAGACCCAGTACTTC. This translates into CAGGETQYF.

The V gene is TRBV7-6, the J gene TRBJ1-3; D possibly corresponds to TRBD1 (5 bases). Trimming took off 5 bases at V and 0 bases at J, with 11 bases between the two ends. The V gene's germline CDR1 is SGHVS and CDR2 FNYEAQ. The CDR3 is 15 residues long. This chain's CDR3 is CASSQTTGSGNTIYF. Written as DNA, the CDR3 is TGTGCCAGCAGCCAAACTACAGGCTCTGGAAACACCATATATTTT. Using reference TRBV7-6 and TRBJ1-3 for the parts outside the CDR3, the full variable domain is GAGVSQSPRYKVTKRGQDVALRCDPISGHVSLYWYRQALGQGPEFLTYFNYEAQQDKSGLPNDRFSAERPEGSISTLTIQRTEQRDSAMYRCASSQTTGSGNTIYFGEGSWLTVV.

This sequence joins TRBV4-3 and TRBJ2-1; 10 nucleotides align to TRBD2. The V gene end was trimmed by 0 bases and the J gene end by 12 bases; junction bases not matched to a gene: 11. CDR1 is LGHNA, CDR2 YSLEER, per germline. This CDR3 comprises 16 residues. In nucleotides, the CDR3 is TGCGCCAGCAGCCAAGATTTGCCTAGCGGGAGTGTTAGGCAGTTCTTC. Its protein product is CASSQDLPSGSVRQFF.

This chain uses TRBV7-2 with TRBJ1-5, with D maybe TRBD1 (6 bases). Germline values: CDR1 SGHTA, CDR2 FQGNSA. V lost 1 base to trimming and J lost 5 bases, with 9 bases between them. There are 14 residues in the CDR3. The CDR3 loop is CASSLVQGYQPQHF. CDR3 DNA: TGTGCCAGCAGCTTAGTACAGGGTTATCAGCCCCAGCATTTT.

CDR3 sequence: CASSLAASGGGEQFF. CDR3 DNA sequence: TGTGCCAGCAGCTTGGCGGCTAGCGGGGGGGGCGAGCAGTTCTTC. The chain has TRBV5-4 and TRBJ2-1; 12 bases map to TRBD2. With 0 bases clipped from V and 10 bases from J, the junction kept 5 bases outside the gene matches. The CDR3 is 15 residues long. CDR1 is SGHNT, CDR2 YYREEE, per germline (reference sequence). Complete variable domain (other parts from reference TRBV5-4 and TRBJ2-1): ETGVTQSPTHLIKTRGQQVTLRCSSQSGHNTVSWYQQALGQGPQFIFQYYREEENGRGNFPPRFSGLQFPNYSSELNVNALELDDSALYLCASSLAASGGGEQFFGPGTRLTVL.

The chain carries TRBV5-6 and TRBJ2-1; TRBD2 agrees at 7 bases. The ends lost 0 bases at V and 9 bases at J; junction bases unmatched: 9. Germline CDR1 and CDR2: SGHDT and YYEEEE. The CDR3 contains 15 residues. The CDR3 loop reads CASSLDLGGRGEQFF. CDR3 DNA sequence: TGTGCCAGCAGCTTGGACCTCGGTGGGAGGGGTGAGCAGTTCTTC.

The V call is TRBV4-2, the J call TRBJ1-3; TRBD1 matches at 10 bases. There are 16 residues in the CDR3. CDR1 LGHNA and CDR2 YNFKEQ come from the germline V gene. V dropped 1 base and J dropped 2; count of bases not matched to a gene: 2. CDR3 loop: CASSQVGQGTGNTIYF. CDR3 DNA sequence: TGTGCCAGCAGCCAAGTGGGACAGGGGACTGGAAACACCATATATTTT.

The chain employs TRBV15 and TRBJ1-2, with D tentatively TRBD1 (6 bases). V lost 4 bases and J lost 3, with 15 bases in between. Germline values: CDR1 LNHNV, CDR2 YYDKDF (reference sequence). The CDR3 loop spans 15 amino acids. CDR3 loop: CATSIGLQGDYGYTF. CDR3 sequence (DNA): TGTGCCACCAGCATTGGTTTACAGGGAGACTATGGCTACACCTTC.

V and J are TRBV5-4 and TRBJ1-2; D is possibly TRBD1 (6 bases). V was shortened by 4 bases and J by 6 bases, with 10 bases between the two germline ends. Germline V gene lookup returns CDR1 SGHNT and CDR2 YYREEE (reference sequence). The CDR3 is made up of 12 amino acids. The CDR3 DNA reads as TGTGCCAGCAGCGTGCAGGGGAATGGCTACACCTTC. Amino acids: CASSVQGNGYTF.

This clone was seen only a few times. This rearrangement joins TRBV28 to TRBJ1-6; maybe TRBD1 (6 bases). Germline CDR1 is MDHEN and CDR2 is SYDVKM. The CDR3 has 14 amino acids. Trimming stripped 8 bases from V and 10 bases from J, with 18 bases between. In DNA form, the CDR3 reads TGTGCCAGCCTTACATGGGACATTGCGTCACCCCTCCACTTT. Its protein product is CASLTWDIASPLHF.

A single count supports this clone. The chain employs TRBV7-2 and TRBJ2-2, with 7 bases matching TRBD2. V shed 5 bases, J shed 3 bases, and the junction held 3 bases outside the gene matches. CDR3 length: 14 amino acids. The germline gives CDR1 SGHTA, CDR2 FQGNSA. The CDR3 nucleotides are TGTGCCAGCAGCCCGGGGGGTGACACCGGGGAGCTGTTTTTT. Translating it yields CASSPGGDTGELFF.

The chain couples TRBV27 to TRBJ1-2; perhaps TRBD1 as D (6 bases). The CDR3 totals 12 residues. Germline CDR1 reads MNHEY; CDR2 reads SMNVEV (reference sequence). Deletions cut 6 bases from V and 8 bases from J, with 13 bases between. The CDR3 sequence is CASRHRETGYTF. The DNA of the CDR3 is TGTGCCAGCAGACACAGGGAGACGGGCTACACCTTC.

The chain employs TRBV7-3 and TRBJ1-6, with D hard to call. The germline V and J ends were trimmed by 5 bases and 10 bases, with 15 bases remaining between them. Germline CDR1 SGHTA, CDR2 FQGTGA. This CDR3 contains 14 residues. In DNA, the CDR3 is TGTGCCAGCAGCACGGGGTCTAGAGGGTCACCCCTCCACTTT. This encodes CASSTGSRGSPLHF. Full variable domain (rest looked up from reference TRBV7-3 and TRBJ1-6): GAGVSQTPSNKVTEKGKYVELRCDPISGHTALYWYRQSLGQGPEFLIYFQGTGAADDSGLPNDRFFAVRPEGSVSTLKIQRTERGDSAVYLCASSTGSRGSPLHFGNGTRLTVT.

The V gene is TRBV9, the J gene TRBJ1-6, with D possibly matching TRBD1 (6 bases). With 2 bases removed from V and 4 bases from J, the gap between germline ends came to 16 bases. Germline V gene sequence: CDR1 SGDLS, CDR2 YYNGEE. This CDR3 is built from 17 residues. CDR3: CASSVGAGGRYNSPLHF. The CDR3 region has the DNA TGTGCCAGCAGCGTCGGGGCGGGGGGCCGGTATAATTCACCCCTCCACTTT.